This TCR beta chain is drawn from a study of T-cell memory formation after mild COVID-19 (dated by TCRdb to the early 2020s). Describing the broader study: Most TCR sequence clusters were specific to one of the two donors. Longitudinal TCRalpha and TCRbeta repertoire sequencing tracked T-cell clones expanding and contracting after mild COVID-19 in two donors. Two young, previously healthy adult volunteers made up the cohort, one male and one female. General conclusions and limits of the study: The study included only a couple of mild cases, and larger cohorts that include severe cases with pre-infection samples were judged to be necessary. Contracting CD4+ clones appeared mostly in the CM and EM memory subsets, whereas CD8+ clones were enriched in EMRA. Clones that contracted from day 15 to 85 showed balanced CD4/CD8 phenotypes, whereas a second wave of clones that expanded from day 15 to 37 leaned towards CD4+. The second-wave clones that peaked on day 37 were not confirmed to be SARS-CoV-2 specific. Some responding clones were detected in pre-infection memory, suggesting pre-existing cross-reactive memory T cells joined the SARS-CoV-2 response.

Sequencer: Illumina NovaSeq 6000. cDNA libraries for TCRalpha and TCRbeta were prepared by 5'RACE using constant-segment primers, with sample barcodes and unique molecular identifiers added. Trizol reagent was used to extract RNA from every sample. Amplification of the libraries took two PCR steps, and the second step added a second sample barcode plus Illumina TruSeq adapters. The libraries were sequenced on an Illumina NovaSeq using 2 x 150 bp paired-end reads. Per the authors' processing: Demultiplexing of reads and collapsing into UMI-guided consensus sequences were performed with migec v1.2.7. Using mixcr v2.1.11, UMI consensuses were aligned to TRA and TRB V and J templates and then assembled into clonotypes. Expanded or contracted clonotypes were those called significant by both edgeR and NoisET, with noise models trained on biological replicates. For edgeR calls, the thresholds were a false discovery rate-adjusted p below 0.01 and a log2 fold-change of 1. As an exploratory analysis of dynamics, max-normalized trajectories of the 1000 most abundant clonotypes were examined with PCA combined with hierarchical clustering. The CD4 or CD8 phenotype of responding clones was assigned using the separately sequenced CD4+ and CD8+ repertoires. TCRdb reanalyzed the raw reads on its own, using fastp at Q25 for trimming and MiXCR for clone calling, and kept in-frame beta chains. Each CDR3 protein appears once, grouped with its most common genes and DNA. For this entry, the V and J calls and clone size follow TCRdb and not the study's own pipeline. The sample records 350,000 to 400,000 distinct CDR3 sequences, approximately 15% of which are singletons. The top ten constitute 20% to 25% of the sample.

This clonotype appeared a few times. The specificity of this receptor is unknown. Per-base quality was not reported, and no clone a single base away is much larger than it. Ficoll-Paque density gradient centrifugation was used to isolate PBMCs. Including cysteine and phenylalanine, the CDR3 has 15 amino acids. The retained sequence is limited to the CDR3, 45 bases, with the frame set at the first base. Between the V and J ends, shortened by 0 bases and 6 bases respectively, the junction contains 13 bases. The germline V gene (reference sequence) yields LNHNV for CDR1 and YYDKDF for CDR2. Rearrangement joined TRBV15 to TRBJ2-3; the D segment could be TRBD1, given 6 matching bases. Input material: PBMCs or a T cell subset sorted from them (not recorded which). The sequence was obtained from a man aged 18 to 30 who had mild COVID-19 (a few samples of this study predate the infection). The sample titles of this study are shuffled in the database, so cell type and time point are left out; the donor was told from shared clones. The bases read TGTGCCACCAGCAGAGAGGACAGTCCGAGGGATACGCAGTATTTT. It translates to CATSREDSPRDTQYF.